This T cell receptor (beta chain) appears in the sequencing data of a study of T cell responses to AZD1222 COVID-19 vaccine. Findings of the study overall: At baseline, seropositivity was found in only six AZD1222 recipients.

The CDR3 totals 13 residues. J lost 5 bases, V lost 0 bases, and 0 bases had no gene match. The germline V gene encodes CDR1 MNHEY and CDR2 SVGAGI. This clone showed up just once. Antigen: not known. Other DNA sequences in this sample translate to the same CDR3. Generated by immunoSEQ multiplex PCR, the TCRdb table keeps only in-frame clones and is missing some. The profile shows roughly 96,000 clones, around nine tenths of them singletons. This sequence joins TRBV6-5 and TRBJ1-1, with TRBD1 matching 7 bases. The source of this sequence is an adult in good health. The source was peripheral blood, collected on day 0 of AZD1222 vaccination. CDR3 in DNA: TGTGCCAGCAGTTACTCGACAGGGACTGAAGCTTTCTTT. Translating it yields CASSYSTGTEAFF.